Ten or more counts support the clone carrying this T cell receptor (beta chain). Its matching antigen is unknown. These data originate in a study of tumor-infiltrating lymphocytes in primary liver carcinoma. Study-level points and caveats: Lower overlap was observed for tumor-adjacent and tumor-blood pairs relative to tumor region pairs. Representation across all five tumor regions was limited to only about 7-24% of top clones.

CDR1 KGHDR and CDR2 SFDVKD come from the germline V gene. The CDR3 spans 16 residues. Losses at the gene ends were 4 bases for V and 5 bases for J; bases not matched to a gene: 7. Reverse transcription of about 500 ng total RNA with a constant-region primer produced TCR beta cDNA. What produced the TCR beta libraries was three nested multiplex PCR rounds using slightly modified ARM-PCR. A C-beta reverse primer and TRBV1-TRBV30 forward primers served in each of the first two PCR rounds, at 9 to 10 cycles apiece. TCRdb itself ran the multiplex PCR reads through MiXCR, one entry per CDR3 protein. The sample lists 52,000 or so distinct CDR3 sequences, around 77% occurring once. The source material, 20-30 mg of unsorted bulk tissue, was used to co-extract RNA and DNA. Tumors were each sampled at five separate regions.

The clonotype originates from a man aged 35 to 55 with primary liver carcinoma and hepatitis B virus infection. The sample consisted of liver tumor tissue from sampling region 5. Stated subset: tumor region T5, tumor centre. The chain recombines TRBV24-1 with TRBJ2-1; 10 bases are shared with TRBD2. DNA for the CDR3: TGTGCCACCAGTGACCCCGCTAGCGGGGGAGACAATGAGCAGTTCTTC. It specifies CATSDPASGGDNEQFF.